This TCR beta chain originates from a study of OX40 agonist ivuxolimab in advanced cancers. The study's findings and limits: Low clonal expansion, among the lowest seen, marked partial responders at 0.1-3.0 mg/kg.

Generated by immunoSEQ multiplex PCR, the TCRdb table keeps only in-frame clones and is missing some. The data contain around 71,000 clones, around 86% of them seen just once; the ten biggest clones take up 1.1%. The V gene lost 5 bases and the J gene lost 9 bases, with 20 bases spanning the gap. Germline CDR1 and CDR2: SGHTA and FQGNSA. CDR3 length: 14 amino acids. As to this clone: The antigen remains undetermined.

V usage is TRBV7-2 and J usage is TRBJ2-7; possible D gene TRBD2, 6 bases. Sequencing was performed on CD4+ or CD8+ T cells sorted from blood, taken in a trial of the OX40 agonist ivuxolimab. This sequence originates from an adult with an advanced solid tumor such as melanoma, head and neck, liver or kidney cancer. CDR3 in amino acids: CASSQTGTSYGQYF. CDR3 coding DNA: TGTGCCAGCAGCCAAACCGGGACTTCCTATGGGCAGTACTTC.